The next 17 T cell receptor beta chains were all read from a single sample in a study of type 1 regulatory T cells. TCRdb independently ran MiXCR on the reads; one entry per CDR3 protein. Here the sample spans approximately 72,000 distinct CDR3 sequences, about 62% being singletons. Which antigens these TCRs recognize remains unknown. Sequenced input: cultured T cells, either the whole culture or a sorted T cell fraction (not recorded which). The subset: Tr1-enriched cell product generated in vitro against host alloantigens. The receptors here all came from a human donor in good health.

This clonotype is a singleton in its sample. This chain links TRBV2 with TRBJ1-4; a weak D match, TRBD1 (5 bases). This CDR3 is 15 amino acids long. Trimming took off 6 bases at V and 4 bases at J, with 15 bases between the two ends. In germline, CDR1 is SNHLY, CDR2 FYNNEI. The DNA for the CDR3 is TGTGCCAGCAGGCCTACAGGACCCCTTAATGAAAAACTGTTTTTT. Translating it yields CASRPTGPLNEKLFF.

The V and J genes are TRBV12-3 or TRBV12-4 and TRBJ1-1; D perhaps matches TRBD1 (5 bases). The CDR3 loop spans 13 amino acids. V lost 5 bases, J lost 3 bases, and 10 bases lay in between. CDR3 sequence (DNA): TGTGCCAGCAGTACCCGACAGTACACTGAAGCTTTCTTT. Residues: CASSTRQYTEAFF.

The CDR3, as DNA: TGCAGCGCCGCCGAGGGGAGGGACTATGGCTACACCTTC. Translated, it gives CSAAEGRDYGYTF. The V call is TRBV29-1, the J call TRBJ1-2; D possibly corresponds to TRBD1 (5 bases). Germline assignment: CDR1 SQVTM and CDR2 ANQGSEA. The CDR3 consists of 13 residues. V lost 7 bases and J lost 3, with 15 bases in between.

The chain has TRBV28 and TRBJ2-2; D call uncertain. The CDR3 contains 17 residues. The germline V and J ends were trimmed by 5 bases and 6 bases, with 22 bases remaining between them. Germline CDR1 is MDHEN and CDR2 is SYDVKM. CDR3 DNA: TGTGCCAGCAGTCCGTCTTATATGCCTCTGGGTTCCGGGGAGCTGTTTTTT. This gives the protein CASSPSYMPLGSGELFF.

The chain carries TRBV14 and TRBJ2-1; TRBD2 is a possible D gene (6 bases). Trimming took 1 base from V and 8 from J, leaving 9 bases between them. Germline V gene sequence: CDR1 SGHDN, CDR2 FVKESK. CDR3 length: 13 amino acids. The CDR3 sequence: CASSQAGDDEQFF. CDR3 DNA: TGTGCCAGCAGCCAAGCGGGAGACGATGAGCAGTTCTTC.

Only a few counts were recorded for this clonotype. The CDR3 DNA reads as TGTGCCAGCAGCGAGGGGACAGGGAAGGACAATGAGCAGTTCTTC. Its protein is CASSEGTGKDNEQFF. This chain uses TRBV4-2 with TRBJ2-1; TRBD1 matches 9 bases. In germline, CDR1 is LGHNA, CDR2 YNFKEQ. V lost 5 bases and J lost 5; bases outside the gene matches: 7. This CDR3 is built from 15 residues.

V and J are TRBV20-1 and TRBJ1-2, with TRBD1 identical over 7 bases. CDR3 length equals 11 residues. CDR1 is DFQATT and CDR2 is SNEGSKA in the germline V gene (reference sequence). Losses at the gene ends were 6 bases for V and 8 bases for J; bases not matched to a gene: 6. This chain's CDR3 is CSAGTDVGYTF. In DNA form, the CDR3 reads TGCAGTGCGGGGACAGATGTGGGCTACACCTTC.

CDR3 DNA sequence: TGTGCCAGCAGCCCACGGGGGGACTCCTACAATGAGCAGTTCTTC. Translation gives CASSPRGDSYNEQFF. V usage is TRBV11-2 and J usage is TRBJ2-1, with TRBD2 matching over 7 bases. The CDR3 covers 15 residues. Germline V lookup: CDR1 SGHAT, CDR2 FQNNGV. After removal of 5 bases from V and 0 bases from J, the junction contained 4 bases not matched to a gene.

V and J are TRBV6-5 and TRBJ1-1; D perhaps matches TRBD1 (5 bases). Trimming shortened V by 2 bases and J by 9 bases, and 10 bases separated the two germline ends. Germline CDR1 MNHEY, CDR2 SVGAGI. There are 12 residues in the CDR3. Written as DNA, the CDR3 is TGTGCCAGCAGTTACAACGGGGGGAAAGCTTTCTTT. Its translation is CASSYNGGKAFF.

This clonotype was recorded once. The chain recombines TRBV15 with TRBJ1-1, with unresolved D. V was pared by 0 bases and J by 4 bases, with 12 bases between. Germline values: CDR1 LNHNV, CDR2 YYDKDF (reference sequence). CDR3 length: 15 residues. The CDR3 region has the DNA TGTGCCACCAGCAGAGATAGGGCCTGGGCCACTGAAGCTTTCTTT. Protein product: CATSRDRAWATEAFF.

The genes are TRBV20-1 and TRBJ2-1, with TRBD1 identical over 8 bases. This CDR3 contains 13 residues. CDR1 is DFQATT and CDR2 is SNEGSKA in the germline V gene (reference sequence). With 6 bases clipped from V and 5 bases from J, the junction kept 6 bases outside the gene matches. CDR3 sequence (DNA): TGCAGTGCCACTTTGGACAGGGACAATGAGCAGTTCTTC. This gives the protein CSATLDRDNEQFF.

This clonotype is classed as medium-sized. The chain carries TRBV7-2 and TRBJ2-2; D unclear. The CDR3 totals 16 residues. Looked up from germline, CDR1 is SGHTA and CDR2 is FQGNSA. Trimming took off 6 bases at V and 0 bases at J, with 14 bases between the two ends. As DNA, the CDR3 is TGTGCCAGCAGTCGTGTTACGGGTTCGAACACCGGGGAGCTGTTTTTT. Translation: CASSRVTGSNTGELFF.

This clonotype has a handful of counts. The chain combines TRBV20-1 with TRBJ2-5, with 10 bases aligning to TRBD1. The CDR3 runs to 17 residues. With V trimmed by 1 base and J by 4 bases, 12 bases remained unmatched. CDR1 is DFQATT and CDR2 is SNEGSKA in the germline V gene (reference sequence). Here the CDR3 DNA reads TGCAGTGCTAGAGTTCCCTGGACAGGGGGATTGGGAGAGACCCAGTACTTC. As protein: CSARVPWTGGLGETQYF.

V gene TRBV7-9 combines with J gene TRBJ1-1, with 8 positions matching TRBD1. CDR1 is SEHNR, CDR2 FQNEAQ, per germline (reference sequence). Trimming took 5 bases from V and 5 from J; bases not matched to a gene: 13. The CDR3 contains 16 residues. The CDR3 region is CASSPFPGQGLTEAFF. In nucleotides, the CDR3 is TGTGCCAGCAGCCCCTTTCCAGGACAGGGTCTTACTGAAGCTTTCTTT.

The chain uses TRBV15 and TRBJ2-2; the D is unclear. CDR3 size: 13 residues. V gave up 0 bases and J gave up 1 base, with 0 bases separating them. Per the germline V gene, CDR1 is LNHNV and CDR2 is YYDKDF (reference sequence). CDR3 in amino acids: CATSRENTGELFF. The CDR3 bases are TGTGCCACCAGCAGAGAGAACACCGGGGAGCTGTTTTTT.

This clonotype showed up just a few times. CDR3 sequence (DNA): TGTGCCAGCAGCCCCACCGGGGGGCGCGAGCAGTACTTC. It specifies CASSPTGGREQYF. V gene TRBV7-2 combines with J gene TRBJ2-7; perhaps TRBD2 as D (7 bases). The V end lost 5 bases, the J end lost 6 bases, and 14 bases lay between the germline ends. The length of the CDR3 is 13 residues. The germline gives CDR1 SGHTA, CDR2 FQGNSA.

The genes are TRBV11-2 and TRBJ2-1; D is perhaps TRBD1 (5 bases). V was trimmed by 2 bases and J by 16 bases, leaving 18 bases between them. Germline lookup yields CDR1 SGHAT and CDR2 FQNNGV. This CDR3 has 13 amino acids. The CDR3 nucleotides are TGTGCCAGCAGCTTAAAGACCCCAGGGCTTGGATTCTTC. Protein: CASSLKTPGLGFF.